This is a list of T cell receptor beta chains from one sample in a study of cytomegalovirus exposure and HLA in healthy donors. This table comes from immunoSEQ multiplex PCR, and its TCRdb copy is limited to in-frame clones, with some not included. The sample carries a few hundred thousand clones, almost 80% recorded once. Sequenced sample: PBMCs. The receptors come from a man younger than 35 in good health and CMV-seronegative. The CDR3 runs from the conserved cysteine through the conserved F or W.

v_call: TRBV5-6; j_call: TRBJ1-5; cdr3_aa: CASSFGTSQPQHF
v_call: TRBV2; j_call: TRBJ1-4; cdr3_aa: CASIGQPNEKLFF
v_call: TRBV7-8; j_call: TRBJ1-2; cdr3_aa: CASSAGTGLGYTF
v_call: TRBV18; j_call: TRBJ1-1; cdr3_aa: CASSSTGGTEAFF
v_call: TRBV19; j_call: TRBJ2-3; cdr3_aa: CASTVTGGRTDTQYF
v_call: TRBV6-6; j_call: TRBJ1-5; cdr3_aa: CASSYSGQDNQPQHF
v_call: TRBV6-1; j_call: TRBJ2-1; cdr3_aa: CASSAAGTLPYNEQFF
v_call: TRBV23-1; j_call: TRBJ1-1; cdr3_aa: CASSQSAQGCALRLNTEAFF
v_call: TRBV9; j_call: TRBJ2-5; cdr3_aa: CASSSGTGQETQYF
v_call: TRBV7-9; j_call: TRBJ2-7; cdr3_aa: CASSLDGGPAYEQYF
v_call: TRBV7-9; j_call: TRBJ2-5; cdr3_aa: CASSLSEGGQETQYF
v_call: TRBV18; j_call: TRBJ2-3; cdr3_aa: CASSPSIPVADTQYF
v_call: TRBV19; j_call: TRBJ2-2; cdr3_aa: CASSTIDRVGELFF
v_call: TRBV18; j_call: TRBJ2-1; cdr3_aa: CASSGQGFNNEQFF
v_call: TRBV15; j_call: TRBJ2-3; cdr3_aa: CATSREFLAGGKADTQYF
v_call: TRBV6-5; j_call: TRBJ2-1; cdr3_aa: CASSWASGVGHNEQFF
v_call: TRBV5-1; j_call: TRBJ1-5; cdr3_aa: CASSSGTGNQPQHF
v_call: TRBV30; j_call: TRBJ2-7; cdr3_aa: CFKQKAAYEQYF
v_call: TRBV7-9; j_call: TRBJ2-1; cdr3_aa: CASSSPGGKGTNEQFF
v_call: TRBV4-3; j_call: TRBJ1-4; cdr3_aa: CAGSQEGTGVEKLFF
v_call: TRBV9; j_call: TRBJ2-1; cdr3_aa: CASSVVRAGGPPNEQFF
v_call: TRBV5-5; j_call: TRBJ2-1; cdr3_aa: CASNPGGEGHNEQFF